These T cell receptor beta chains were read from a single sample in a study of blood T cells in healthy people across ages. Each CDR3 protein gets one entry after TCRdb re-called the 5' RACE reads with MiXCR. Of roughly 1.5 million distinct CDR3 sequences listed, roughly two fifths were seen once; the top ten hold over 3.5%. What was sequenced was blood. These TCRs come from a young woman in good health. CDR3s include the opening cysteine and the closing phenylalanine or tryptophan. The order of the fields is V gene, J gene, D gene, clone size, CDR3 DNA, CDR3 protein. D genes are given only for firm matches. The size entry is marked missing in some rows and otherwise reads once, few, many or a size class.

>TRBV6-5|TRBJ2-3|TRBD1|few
TGTGCCAGCAGTTACTCGAGGGGACAGGGGGGGAAAGATACGCAGTATTTT
CASSYSRGQGGKDTQYF
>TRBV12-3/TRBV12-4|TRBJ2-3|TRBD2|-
TGTGCCAGCAGTTCAGGACTAGCGGGAGGTCCAGATACGCAGTATTTT
CASSSGLAGGPDTQYF
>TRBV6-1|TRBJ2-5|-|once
TGTGCCAGCAGTGGAGCCAGGAGAAGCCAAGAGACCCAGTACTTC
CASSGARRSQETQYF
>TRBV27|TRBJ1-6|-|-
TGTGCCAGCAGTTTAGAGGGGGTGCCCTATAATTCACCCCTCCACTTT
CASSLEGVPYNSPLHF
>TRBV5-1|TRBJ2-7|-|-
TGCGCCAGCAGCTTGGCCGCTTCTCCCTACAATGAGCAGTACTTC
CASSLAASPYNEQYF
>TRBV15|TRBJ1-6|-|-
TGTGCCACCAGCAGTCGCCCGGTCCCTAATTCACCCCTCCACTTT
CATSSRPVPNSPLHF
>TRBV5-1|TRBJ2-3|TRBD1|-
TGCGCCAGCAGCTTGGTCCAGGGGGTTACAGATACGCAGTATTTT
CASSLVQGVTDTQYF
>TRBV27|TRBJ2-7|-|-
TGTGCCAGCAGTTTATTGATAGGGGATGGCCCCTACGAGCAGTACTTC
CASSLLIGDGPYEQYF
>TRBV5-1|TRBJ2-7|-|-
TGCGCCAGCAGCTTGGCATTAACGGTAAACAATGAGCAGTACTTC
CASSLALTVNNEQYF
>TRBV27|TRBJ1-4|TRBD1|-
TGTGCCGGCAGTTTAAGGGACAGTCCTAATGAAAAACTGTTTTTT
CAGSLRDSPNEKLFF
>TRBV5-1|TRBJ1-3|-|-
TGCGCCAGCCGAAGGACCTCTGGAAACACCATATATTTT
CASRRTSGNTIYF
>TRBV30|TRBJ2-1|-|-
TGTGCCTGGAGCAGACTAGTAGGAAACAATGAGCAGTTCTTC
CAWSRLVGNNEQFF
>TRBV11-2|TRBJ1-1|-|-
TGTGCCAGCAGCTTAGATTGGTTGAACACTGAAGCTTTCTTT
CASSLDWLNTEAFF
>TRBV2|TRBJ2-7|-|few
TGTGCCAGTACCCCTAGAGGCGGGGTTTCGTACTTC
CASTPRGGVSYF
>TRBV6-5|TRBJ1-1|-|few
TGTGCCAGCAGTTACTATGGCAGGGGTTCGACTGAAGCTTTCTTT
CASSYYGRGSTEAFF
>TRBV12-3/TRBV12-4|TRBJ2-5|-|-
TGTGCCAGCAGTTTTCGCTCAGAGACCCAGTACTTC
CASSFRSETQYF
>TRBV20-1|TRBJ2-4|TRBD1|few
TGCAGTGCTAGGGGGACAGAACTAGCCAAAAACATTCAGTACTTC
CSARGTELAKNIQYF
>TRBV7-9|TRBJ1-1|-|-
TGTGCCACAGCTGGAGCGAACACGGGCACTGAAGCTTTCTTT
CATAGANTGTEAFF
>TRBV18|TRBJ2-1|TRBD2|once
TGTGCCAGCTCACGACAAGGCCTAGCGGGAGGATCCTACAATGAGCAGTTCTTC
CASSRQGLAGGSYNEQFF
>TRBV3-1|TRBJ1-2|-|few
TGTGCCAGCAGCCAAGAGTGGGCAGGCGGTAACTATGGCTACACCTTC
CASSQEWAGGNYGYTF
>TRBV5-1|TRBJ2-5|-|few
TGCGCCAGCAGCTTCATCCACCCATTAGAGACCCAGTACTTC
CASSFIHPLETQYF
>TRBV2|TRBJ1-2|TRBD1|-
TGTGCCAGCAGTGAACTGGGGGACAGGGCTAACTATGGCTACACCTTC
CASSELGDRANYGYTF
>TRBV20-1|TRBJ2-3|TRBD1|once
TGCAGTGCTAGTTCCGCGCGGACAGGGGGCCGCACAGATACGCAGTATTTT
CSASSARTGGRTDTQYF
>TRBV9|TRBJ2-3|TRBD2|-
TGTGCCAGCAGCGTAGCTGGGGGACTAGCGGGATTCACAGATACGCAGTATTTT
CASSVAGGLAGFTDTQYF
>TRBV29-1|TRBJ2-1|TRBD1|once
TGCAGCGTTACCCAGGACAGGGCGAAGACCCAGTTCTTC
CSVTQDRAKTQFF
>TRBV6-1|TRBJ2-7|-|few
TGTGCCAGCAGTATGAGTCAGGCCGGGCCCGACGAGCAGTACTTC
CASSMSQAGPDEQYF
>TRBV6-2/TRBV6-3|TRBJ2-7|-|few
TGTGCCAGCAGTTACTCGAGTCGACAGCGTACCTACGAGCAGTACTTC
CASSYSSRQRTYEQYF
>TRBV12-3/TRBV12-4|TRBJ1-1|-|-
TGTGCCAGCAGTTTAGAGGATGGGCCCCTTCCCACTGAAGCTTTCTTT
CASSLEDGPLPTEAFF
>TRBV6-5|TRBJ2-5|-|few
TGTGCCAGCAGTCGGGGGACCCATTATCAAGAGACCCAGTACTTC
CASSRGTHYQETQYF
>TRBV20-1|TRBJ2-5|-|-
TGCAGTGCTAGCCAGGGGGGGACCCAGTACTTC
CSASQGGTQYF
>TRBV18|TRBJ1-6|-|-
TGTGCCAGCTCACCGAGCAAGAAAGGTCGTGCTTCACCCCTCCACTTT
CASSPSKKGRASPLHF
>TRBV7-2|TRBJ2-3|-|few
TGTGCCAGCAGCTTAAGGGAGTACACAGATACGCAGTATTTT
CASSLREYTDTQYF
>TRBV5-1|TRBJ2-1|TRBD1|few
TGCGCCAGCAGCGCCGGGACAGGGGTGGACGAATGGAATGAGCAGTTCTTC
CASSAGTGVDEWNEQFF
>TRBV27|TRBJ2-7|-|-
TGTGCCAGCAGTTTGAGGATTGGACCCTACGAGCAGTACTTC
CASSLRIGPYEQYF
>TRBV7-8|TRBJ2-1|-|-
TGTGCCAGCAGCTTTTCTGAGCGTGCGTCTCTAGGGGAGCAGTTCTTC
CASSFSERASLGEQFF
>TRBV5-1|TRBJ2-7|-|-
TGCGCCAGCAGCGGGAAAGACAGTTACGAGCAGTACTTC
CASSGKDSYEQYF
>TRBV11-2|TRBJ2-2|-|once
TGTGCCAGCCGAAACTACCTTAGTAATCGCGGGGAGCTGTTTTTT
CASRNYLSNRGELFF
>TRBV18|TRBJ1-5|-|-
TGTGCCAGCTCACGGGACGCTCCCTTTAATCAGCCCCAGCATTTT
CASSRDAPFNQPQHF
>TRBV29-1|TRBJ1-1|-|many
TGCAGCGTTATTAGGTCTCCCCCTGACACTGAAGCTTTCTTT
CSVIRSPPDTEAFF
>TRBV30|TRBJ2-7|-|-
TGTGCCTGGAGTCCATCCGCAGGGGGGTACTATGAGCAGTACTTC
CAWSPSAGGYYEQYF
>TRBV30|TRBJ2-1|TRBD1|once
TGTGCCTGGGGACAGGGCGGTCTGTTCTTC
CAWGQGGLFF
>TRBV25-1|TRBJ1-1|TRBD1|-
TGTGCCAGCAGTGCGTACAGGGGTCTCACTGAAGCTTTCTTT
CASSAYRGLTEAFF
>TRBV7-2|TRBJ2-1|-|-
TGTGCCAGCAGCTTAGTTGTGCTAGGCTACAATGAGCAGTTCTTC
CASSLVVLGYNEQFF